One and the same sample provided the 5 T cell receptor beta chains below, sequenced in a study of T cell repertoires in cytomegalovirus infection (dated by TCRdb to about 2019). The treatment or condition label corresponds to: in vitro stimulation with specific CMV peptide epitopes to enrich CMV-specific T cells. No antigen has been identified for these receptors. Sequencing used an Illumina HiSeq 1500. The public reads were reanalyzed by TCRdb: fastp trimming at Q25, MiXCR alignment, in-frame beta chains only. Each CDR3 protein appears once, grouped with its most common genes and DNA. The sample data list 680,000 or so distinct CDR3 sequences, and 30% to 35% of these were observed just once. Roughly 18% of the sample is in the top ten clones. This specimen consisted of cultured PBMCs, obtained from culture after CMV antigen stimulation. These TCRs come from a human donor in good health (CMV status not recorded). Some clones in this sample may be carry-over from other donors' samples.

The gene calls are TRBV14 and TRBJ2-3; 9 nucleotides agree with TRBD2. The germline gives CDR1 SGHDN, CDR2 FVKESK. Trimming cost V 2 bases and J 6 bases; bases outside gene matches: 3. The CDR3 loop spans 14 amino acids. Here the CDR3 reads CASSQLSGRDTQYF. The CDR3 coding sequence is TGTGCCAGCAGCCAATTAAGCGGGAGGGATACGCAGTATTTT.

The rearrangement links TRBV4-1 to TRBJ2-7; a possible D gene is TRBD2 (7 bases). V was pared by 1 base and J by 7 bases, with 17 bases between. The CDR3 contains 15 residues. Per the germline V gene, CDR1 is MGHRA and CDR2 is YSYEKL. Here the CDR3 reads CASSQAGGRLGEQYF. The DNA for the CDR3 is TGCGCCAGCAGCCAAGCGGGGGGCAGATTGGGGGAGCAGTACTTC.

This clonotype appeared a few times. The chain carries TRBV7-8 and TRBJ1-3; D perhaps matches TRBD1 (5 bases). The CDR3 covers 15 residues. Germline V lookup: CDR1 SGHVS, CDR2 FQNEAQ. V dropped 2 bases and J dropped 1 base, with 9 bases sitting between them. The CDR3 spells CASSLQGRSGNTIYF. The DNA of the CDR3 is TGTGCCAGCAGCTTACAGGGACGATCTGGAAACACCATATATTTT.

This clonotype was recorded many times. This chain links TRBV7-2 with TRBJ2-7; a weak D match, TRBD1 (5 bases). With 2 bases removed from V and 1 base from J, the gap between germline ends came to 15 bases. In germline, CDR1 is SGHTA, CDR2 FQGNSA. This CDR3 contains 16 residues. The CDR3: CASSLHQSDTSYEQYF. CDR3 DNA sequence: TGTGCCAGCAGCTTACACCAGTCGGACACGTCCTACGAGCAGTACTTC.

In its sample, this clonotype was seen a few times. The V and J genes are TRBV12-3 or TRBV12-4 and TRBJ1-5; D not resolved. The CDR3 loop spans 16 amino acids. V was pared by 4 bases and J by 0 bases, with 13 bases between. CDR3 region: CASSSRELYSNQPQHF. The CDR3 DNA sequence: TGTGCCAGCAGTTCGCGAGAACTTTATAGCAATCAGCCCCAGCATTTT.